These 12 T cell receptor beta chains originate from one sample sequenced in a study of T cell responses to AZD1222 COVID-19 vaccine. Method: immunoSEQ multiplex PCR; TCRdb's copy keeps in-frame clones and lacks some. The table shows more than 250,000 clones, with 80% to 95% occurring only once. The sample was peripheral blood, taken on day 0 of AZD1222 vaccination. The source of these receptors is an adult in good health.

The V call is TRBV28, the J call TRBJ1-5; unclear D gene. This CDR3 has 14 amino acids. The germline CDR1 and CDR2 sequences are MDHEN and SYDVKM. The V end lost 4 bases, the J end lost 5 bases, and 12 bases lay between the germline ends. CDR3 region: CASSSPRLYQPQHF. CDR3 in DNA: TGTGCCAGCAGTTCCCCACGGCTTTATCAGCCCCAGCATTTT.

The CDR3 coding sequence is TGTGCCTGGACCCCGGTCGAGACAGGGATATACGAGCAGTACTTC. Translated, it gives CAWTPVETGIYEQYF. The V and J genes are TRBV30 and TRBJ2-7; 7 nucleotides agree with TRBD1. With 4 bases clipped from V and 4 bases from J, the junction kept 13 bases outside the gene matches. The CDR3 is 15 amino acids. Germline V lookup: CDR1 GTSNPN, CDR2 SVGIG (reference sequence).

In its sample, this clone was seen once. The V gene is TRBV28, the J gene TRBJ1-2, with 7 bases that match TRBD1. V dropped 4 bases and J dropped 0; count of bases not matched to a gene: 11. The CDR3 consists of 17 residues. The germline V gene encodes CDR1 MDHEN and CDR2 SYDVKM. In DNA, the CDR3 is TGTGCCAGCAGTTCCCCGATACAGGGGACGACTAACTATGGCTACACCTTC. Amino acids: CASSSPIQGTTNYGYTF.

The CDR3 DNA sequence: TGTGCCAGCAGCTTAGAAGTTCAGGGGGCCTACGAGCAGTACTTC. Amino acid sequence: CASSLEVQGAYEQYF. The chain links TRBV7-9 to TRBJ2-7, with TRBD1 matching over 7 bases. The CDR3 extends over 15 amino acids. Trimming took 1 base from V and 2 from J; bases not matched to a gene: 5. CDR1 and CDR2 (germline): SEHNR, FQNEAQ (reference sequence).

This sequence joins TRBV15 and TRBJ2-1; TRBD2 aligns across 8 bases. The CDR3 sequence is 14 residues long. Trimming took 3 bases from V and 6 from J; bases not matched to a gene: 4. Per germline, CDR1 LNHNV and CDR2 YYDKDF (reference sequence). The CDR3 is CATSRQLAANEQFF. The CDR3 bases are TGTGCCACCAGCAGGCAACTAGCGGCCAATGAGCAGTTCTTC.

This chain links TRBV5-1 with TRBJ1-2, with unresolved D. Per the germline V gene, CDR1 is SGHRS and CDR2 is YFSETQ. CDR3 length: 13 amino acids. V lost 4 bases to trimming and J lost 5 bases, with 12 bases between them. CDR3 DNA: TGCGCCAGCAGCGGTGGGAGCTTTTATGGCTACACCTTC. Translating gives CASSGGSFYGYTF. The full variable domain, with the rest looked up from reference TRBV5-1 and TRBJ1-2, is KAGVTQTPRYLIKTRGQQVTLSCSPISGHRSVSWYQQTPGQGLQFLFEYFSETQRNKGNFPGRFSGRQFSNSRSEMNVSTLELGDSALYLCASSGGSFYGYTFGSGTRLTVV.

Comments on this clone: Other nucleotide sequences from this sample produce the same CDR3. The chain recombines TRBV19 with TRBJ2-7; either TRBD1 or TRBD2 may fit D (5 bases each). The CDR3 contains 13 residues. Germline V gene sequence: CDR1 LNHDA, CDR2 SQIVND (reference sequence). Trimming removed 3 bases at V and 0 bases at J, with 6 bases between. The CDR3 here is CASSIGASYEQYF. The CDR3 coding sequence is TGTGCCAGTAGTATCGGGGCCTCCTACGAGCAGTACTTC.

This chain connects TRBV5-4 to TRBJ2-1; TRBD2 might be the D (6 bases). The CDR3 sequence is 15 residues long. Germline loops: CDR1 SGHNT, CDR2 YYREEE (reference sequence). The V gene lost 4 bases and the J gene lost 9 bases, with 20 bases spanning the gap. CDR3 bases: TGTGCCAGCAGCCCTCAACTCGGGGCTAGCGCTGAGCAGTTCTTC. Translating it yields CASSPQLGASAEQFF.

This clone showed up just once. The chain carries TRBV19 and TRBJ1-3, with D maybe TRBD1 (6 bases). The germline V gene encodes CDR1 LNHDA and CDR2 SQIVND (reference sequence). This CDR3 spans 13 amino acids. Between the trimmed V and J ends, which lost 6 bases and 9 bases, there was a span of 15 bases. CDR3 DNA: TGTGCCAGTAGCCCAGGGGATAGAGGCACCATATATTTT. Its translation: CASSPGDRGTIYF.

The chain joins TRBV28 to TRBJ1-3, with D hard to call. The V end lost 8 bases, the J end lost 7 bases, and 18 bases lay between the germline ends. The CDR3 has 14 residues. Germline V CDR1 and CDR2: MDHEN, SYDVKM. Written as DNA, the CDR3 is TGTGCCAGCTTCGGCGGGATTGCATGGAACACCATATATTTT. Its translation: CASFGGIAWNTIYF.

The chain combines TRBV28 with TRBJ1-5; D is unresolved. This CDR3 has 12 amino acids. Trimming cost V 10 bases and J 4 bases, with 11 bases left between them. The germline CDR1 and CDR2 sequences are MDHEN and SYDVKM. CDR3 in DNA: TGTGCCATCTATTCGGGGAATCAGCCCCAGCATTTT. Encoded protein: CAIYSGNQPQHF.

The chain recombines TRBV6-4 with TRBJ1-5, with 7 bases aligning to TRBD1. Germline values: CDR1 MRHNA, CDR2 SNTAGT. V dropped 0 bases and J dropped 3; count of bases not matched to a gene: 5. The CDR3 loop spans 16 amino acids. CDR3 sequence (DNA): TGTGCCAGCAGTGACTCGCCGACAGGGCCCAATCAGCCCCAGCATTTT. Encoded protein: CASSDSPTGPNQPQHF.